This entry lists 8 T cell receptor beta chains sequenced from one sample in a study of T cells after yellow fever vaccination. TCRdb reanalysed the 5' RACE reads using MiXCR and keeps one entry per CDR3 protein. Of some 110,000 distinct CDR3 sequences in the sample, under 9% were seen once. Sequencing used CD8+ T cells sorted from PBMCs, obtained 45 days after the yellow fever booster vaccination. These receptors came from a man between 25 and 39 years old who received the YFV17D yellow fever vaccine.

This clonotype appeared many times. The rearrangement uses TRBV7-2 and TRBJ2-1, with D possibly matching TRBD2 (6 bases). The V end was cut by 3 bases, the J end by 4 bases, with 13 bases between. This CDR3 comprises 15 residues. Germline assignment: CDR1 SGHTA and CDR2 FQGNSA. The CDR3 DNA follows: TGTGCCAGCAGCTTGCTGTCGGGAGAGTACAATGAGCAGTTCTTC. It translates to CASSLLSGEYNEQFF.

This clonotype was found many times. The V gene is TRBV19, the J gene TRBJ1-1; D gene ambiguous. With 3 bases removed from V and 0 bases from J, the gap between germline ends came to 17 bases. Germline V gene sequence: CDR1 LNHDA, CDR2 SQIVND (reference sequence). CDR3 length: 17 amino acids. The CDR3 coding sequence is TGTGCCAGTAGTATTGGATCGGTCTTCGAGTTGAACACTGAAGCTTTCTTT. It yields the protein CASSIGSVFELNTEAFF.

This clonotype came up many times. The genes are TRBV12-3 or TRBV12-4 and TRBJ1-2; 9 bases line up with TRBD1. With V trimmed by 0 bases and J by 3 bases, 5 bases remained unmatched. This CDR3 is built from 16 residues. This CDR3 is CASSLAGQGIDYGYTF. DNA of the CDR3: TGTGCCAGCAGTTTAGCGGGACAGGGAATTGACTATGGCTACACCTTC.

Comments on this clonotype: This may be a read error: a much more frequent sequence differs by one nucleotide. CDR3 sequence (DNA): TGCAGTGCTAGAGATCGACTAGCACGAAGCAATGAGCAGTTCTTC. Encoded protein: CSARDRLARSNEQFF. The chain uses TRBV20-1 and TRBJ2-1; 7 nucleotides agree with TRBD2. There are 15 residues in the CDR3. Per germline, CDR1 DFQATT and CDR2 SNEGSKA (reference sequence). V dropped 0 bases and J dropped 6; count of bases not matched to a gene: 8.

This clonotype was detected ten times or more. V is TRBV7-9 and J is TRBJ2-1; 7 bases agree with TRBD2. After removal of 11 bases from V and 4 bases from J, the junction contained 8 bases not matched to a gene. Germline lookup yields CDR1 SEHNR and CDR2 FQNEAQ (reference sequence). The CDR3 spans 13 residues. The CDR3 sequence is CAAAGLNYNEQFF. As DNA, the CDR3 is TGTGCCGCAGCGGGGCTCAATTACAATGAGCAGTTCTTC.

In regard to this clonotype: At one end, the junction sequence differs from germline, possibly due to a read error. The chain carries TRBV20-1 and TRBJ2-4; possible D gene TRBD2, 5 bases. The CDR3 runs to 17 residues. CDR1 is DFQATT, CDR2 SNEGSKA, per germline (reference sequence). The CDR3 coding sequence is TGCTGTGCTAGAGGGCCTTCTAGATTGTATGACAAAAACATTCAGTACTTC. Protein: CCARGPSRLYDKNIQYF.

The rearrangement joins TRBV23-1 to TRBJ2-3; D uncertain. TRBV23-1 is reported as an ORF; its role is uncertain. The CDR3 has 14 residues. Deletions cut 7 bases from V and 3 bases from J, with 14 bases between. In DNA, the CDR3 is TGCGCCAGCACAGACCAAACGCAAACAGATACGCAGTATTTT. Its translation: CASTDQTQTDTQYF.

The chain carries TRBV30 and TRBJ2-5; D tentatively reads TRBD1 or TRBD2 (7 bases each). The CDR3 contains 17 residues. V lost 1 base, J lost 0 bases, and 18 bases lay in between. CDR1 is GTSNPN and CDR2 is SVGIG in the germline V gene (reference sequence). This CDR3 reads CAWSAGGAPPYQETQYF. The CDR3 nucleotides read TGTGCCTGGAGTGCAGGGGGGGCGCCCCCGTACCAAGAGACCCAGTACTTC.